The clone carrying this T cell receptor (beta chain) has only a few counts. What it binds is unknown. The data derive from a study of shared clonotypes between healthy human individuals. Study overall: CD4 naive cells filled three plates per donor, CD4 memory three, CD8 naive two and CD8 memory one. Study results and caveats: Larger estimated richness was generally recorded for naive subsets relative to memory subsets. Clonotypes which were not shared had lower generation probabilities than clonotypes that all four donors shared. In several donors, around 5% of naive CD4 clonotypes appeared in common.

The CDR3 consists of 16 residues. The V segment lost 5 bases and the J segment 5 bases; nucleotides outside the gene matches: 13. Germline V gene lookup returns CDR1 SGHAT and CDR2 FQNNGV. Some clones are missing from TCRdb's copy, which holds only in-frame ones; the method was immunoSEQ multiplex PCR. The table has under 750,000 clones, over 60% seen once. What was sequenced was memory CD4+ T cells sorted from blood. As to subset: CD45RA-negative fraction. This TCR was recovered from a woman in her twenties or thirties in good health. The chain links TRBV11-2 to TRBJ2-7; TRBD1 matches at 9 bases. The CDR3 sequence: CASSHPAGTGNHEQYF. CDR3 coding DNA: TGTGCCAGCAGCCACCCCGCCGGGACAGGGAACCACGAGCAGTACTTC.